At least ten counts were recorded for the clone carrying this T cell receptor beta chain. Its target is unknown. This CDR3 has 15 amino acids. Trimming took 0 bases from V and 4 from J; bases not matched to a gene: 5. Germline-derived CDR1 and CDR2 are SGHNT and YYREEE (reference sequence). This entry comes from a study of T-cell reconstitution after alpha-beta-depleted transplantation in children. Study-level findings and limits: T-cell counts and diversity at one year post-transplant came mainly from newly produced T cells.

During its preparation, the TCRbeta library received unique molecular identifiers. TCRdb fed the PCR reads into MiXCR, producing one record per CDR3 protein. The data show around 700,000 distinct CDR3 sequences, less than 15% seen once. The clonotype originates from a girl aged 2 to 9 with congenital amegakaryocytic thrombocytopenia, due to receive a stem cell transplant. This sample comprised PBMCs, obtained before TCRalphabeta/CD19-depleted stem cell transplant. The rearrangement uses TRBV5-4 and TRBJ2-7; 9 nucleotides line up with TRBD2. CDR3 DNA: TGTGCCAGCAGCTTGGGACTAGCGGCCAATTACGAGCAGTACTTC. Translation: CASSLGLAANYEQYF.